The present TCR beta chain was sequenced within a study of control samples from healthy donors and cancer patients. Profiled with immunoSEQ multiplex PCR; TCRdb holds only in-frame clones, not every one. The sample holds under 150,000 clones; 89% are singletons and the top ten take roughly 5%. The CDR3 sequence is 13 residues long. With 7 bases removed from V and 6 bases from J, the gap between germline ends came to 17 bases. Germline CDR1 is SGHKS and CDR2 is YYEKEE (reference sequence). The receptor's source is a man aged 25 to 40 in good health. The sequenced sample was blood. This rearrangement joins TRBV5-5 to TRBJ2-7; the D gene could be TRBD1 or TRBD2 (5 bases each). This CDR3 reads CASERNRGVEQYF. The CDR3 DNA reads as TGTGCCAGCGAACGGAACAGAGGGGTCGAGCAGTACTTC.